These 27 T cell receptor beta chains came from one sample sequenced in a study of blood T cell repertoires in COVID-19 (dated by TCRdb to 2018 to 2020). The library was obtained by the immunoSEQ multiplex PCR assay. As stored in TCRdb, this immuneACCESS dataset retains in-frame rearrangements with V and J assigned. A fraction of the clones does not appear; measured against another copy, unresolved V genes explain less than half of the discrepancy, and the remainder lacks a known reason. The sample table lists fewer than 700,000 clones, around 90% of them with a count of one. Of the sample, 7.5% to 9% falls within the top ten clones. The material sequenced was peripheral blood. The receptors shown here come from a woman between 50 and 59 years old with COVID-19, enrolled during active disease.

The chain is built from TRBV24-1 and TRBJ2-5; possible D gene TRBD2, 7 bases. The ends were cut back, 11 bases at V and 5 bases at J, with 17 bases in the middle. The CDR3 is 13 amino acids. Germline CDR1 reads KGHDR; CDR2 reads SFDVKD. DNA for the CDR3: TGTGCCAGCGGGGGCAGTGGAACGGAGACCCAGTACTTC. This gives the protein CASGGSGTETQYF.

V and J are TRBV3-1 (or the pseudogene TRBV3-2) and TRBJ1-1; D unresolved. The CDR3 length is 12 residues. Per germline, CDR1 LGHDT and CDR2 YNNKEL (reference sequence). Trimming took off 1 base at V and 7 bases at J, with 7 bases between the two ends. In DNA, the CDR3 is TGTGCCAGCAGCCAAGGGGCACTTGAAGCTTTCTTT. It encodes CASSQGALEAFF.

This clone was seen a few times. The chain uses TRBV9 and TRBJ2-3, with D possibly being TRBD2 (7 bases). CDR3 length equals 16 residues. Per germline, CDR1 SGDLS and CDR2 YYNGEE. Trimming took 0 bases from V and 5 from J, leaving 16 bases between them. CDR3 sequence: CASSVGGGGAVDTQYF. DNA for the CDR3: TGTGCCAGCAGCGTAGGAGGTGGGGGGGCCGTAGATACGCAGTATTTT.

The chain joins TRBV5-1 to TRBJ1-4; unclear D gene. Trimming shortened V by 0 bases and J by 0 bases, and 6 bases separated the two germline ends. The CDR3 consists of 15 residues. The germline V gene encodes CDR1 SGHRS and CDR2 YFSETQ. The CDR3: CASSLDSSTNEKLFF. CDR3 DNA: TGCGCCAGCAGCTTGGACAGCTCAACTAATGAAAAACTGTTTTTT.

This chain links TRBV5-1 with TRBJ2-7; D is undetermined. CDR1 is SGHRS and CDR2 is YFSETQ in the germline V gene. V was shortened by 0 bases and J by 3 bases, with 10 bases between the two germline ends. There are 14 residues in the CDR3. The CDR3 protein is CASSLGGLGYEQYF. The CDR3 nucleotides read TGCGCCAGCAGCTTGGGAGGATTGGGCTACGAGCAGTACTTC.

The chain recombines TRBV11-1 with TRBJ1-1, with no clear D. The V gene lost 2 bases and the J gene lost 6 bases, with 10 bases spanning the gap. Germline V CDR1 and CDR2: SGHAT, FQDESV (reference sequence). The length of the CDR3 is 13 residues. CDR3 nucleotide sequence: TGTGCCAGCAGCTTAATCGAGGGCGCTGAAGCTTTCTTT. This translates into CASSLIEGAEAFF. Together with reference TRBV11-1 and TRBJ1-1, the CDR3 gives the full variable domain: EAEVAQSPRYKITEKSQAVAFWCDPISGHATLYWYRQILGQGPELLVQFQDESVVDDSQLPKDRFSAERLKGVDSTLKIQPAELGDSAMYLCASSLIEGAEAFFGQGTRLTVV.

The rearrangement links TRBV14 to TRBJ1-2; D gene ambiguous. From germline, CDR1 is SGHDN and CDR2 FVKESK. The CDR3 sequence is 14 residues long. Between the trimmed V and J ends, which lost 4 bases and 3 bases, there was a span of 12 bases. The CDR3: CASSLRGSYYGYTF. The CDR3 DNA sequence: TGTGCCAGCAGCCTTCGCGGCAGCTACTATGGCTACACCTTC.

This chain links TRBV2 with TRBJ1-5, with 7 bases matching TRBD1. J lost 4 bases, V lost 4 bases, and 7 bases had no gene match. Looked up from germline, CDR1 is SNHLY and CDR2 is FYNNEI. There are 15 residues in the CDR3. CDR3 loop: CASSARGQRNQPQHF. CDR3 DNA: TGTGCCAGCAGTGCTCGGGGACAGAGGAATCAGCCCCAGCATTTT.

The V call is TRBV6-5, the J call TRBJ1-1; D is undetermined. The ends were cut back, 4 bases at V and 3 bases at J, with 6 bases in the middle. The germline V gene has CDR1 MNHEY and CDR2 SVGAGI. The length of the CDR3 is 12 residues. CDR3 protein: CASSSLYTEAFF. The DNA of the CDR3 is TGTGCCAGCAGTTCCCTCTACACTGAAGCTTTCTTT.

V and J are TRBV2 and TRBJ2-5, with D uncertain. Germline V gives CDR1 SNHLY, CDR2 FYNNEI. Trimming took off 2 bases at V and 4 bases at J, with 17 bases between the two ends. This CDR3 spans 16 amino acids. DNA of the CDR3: TGTGCCAGCAGTGAACCACCAACAGACGATCCAGAGACCCAGTACTTC. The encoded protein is CASSEPPTDDPETQYF.

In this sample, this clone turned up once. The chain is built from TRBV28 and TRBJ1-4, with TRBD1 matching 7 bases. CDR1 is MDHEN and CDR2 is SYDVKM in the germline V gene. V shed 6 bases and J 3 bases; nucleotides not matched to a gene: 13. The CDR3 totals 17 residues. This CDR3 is CASRGTGEGKANEKLFF. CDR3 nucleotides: TGTGCCAGCAGGGGAACAGGGGAAGGAAAAGCTAATGAAAAACTGTTTTTT.

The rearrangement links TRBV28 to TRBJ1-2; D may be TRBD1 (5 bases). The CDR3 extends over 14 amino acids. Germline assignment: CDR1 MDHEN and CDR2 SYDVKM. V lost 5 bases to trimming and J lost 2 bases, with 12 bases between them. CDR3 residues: CASSRREGNYGYTF. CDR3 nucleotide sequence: TGTGCCAGCAGTAGACGGGAGGGGAACTATGGCTACACCTTC.

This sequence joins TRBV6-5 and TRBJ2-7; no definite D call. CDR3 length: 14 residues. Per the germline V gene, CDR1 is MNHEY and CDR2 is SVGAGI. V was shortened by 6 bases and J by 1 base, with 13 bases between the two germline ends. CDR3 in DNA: TGTGCCAGCAGCCCGACTGGGTCTTCCTACGAGCAGTACTTC. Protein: CASSPTGSSYEQYF.

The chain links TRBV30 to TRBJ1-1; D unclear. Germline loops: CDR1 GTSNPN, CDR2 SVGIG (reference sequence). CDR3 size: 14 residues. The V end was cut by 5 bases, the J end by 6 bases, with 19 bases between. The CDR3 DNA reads TGTGCCTGGTGTATGGGCCCCGGGGAATCTGAAGCTTTCTTT. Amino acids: CAWCMGPGESEAFF.

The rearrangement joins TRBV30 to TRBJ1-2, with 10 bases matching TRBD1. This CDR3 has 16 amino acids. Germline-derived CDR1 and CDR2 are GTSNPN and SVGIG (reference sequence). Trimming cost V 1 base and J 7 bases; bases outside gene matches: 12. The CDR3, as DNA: TGTGCCTGGAGTGCACGAACCGGGACAGGGGTTAGTGGCTACACCTTC. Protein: CAWSARTGTGVSGYTF.

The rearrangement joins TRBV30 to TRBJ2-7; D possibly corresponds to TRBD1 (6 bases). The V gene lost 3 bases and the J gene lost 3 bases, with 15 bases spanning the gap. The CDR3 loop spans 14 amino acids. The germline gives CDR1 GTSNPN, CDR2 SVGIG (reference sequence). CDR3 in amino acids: CAWSTGTPHYEQYF. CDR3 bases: TGTGCCTGGAGCACGGGGACACCACACTACGAGCAGTACTTC.

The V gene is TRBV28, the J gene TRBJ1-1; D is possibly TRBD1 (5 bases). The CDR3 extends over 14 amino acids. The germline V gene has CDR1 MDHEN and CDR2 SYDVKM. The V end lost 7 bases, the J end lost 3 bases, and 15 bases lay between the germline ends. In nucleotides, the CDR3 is TGTGCCAGCATAACGATAGGGGTTTACACTGAAGCTTTCTTT. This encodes CASITIGVYTEAFF.

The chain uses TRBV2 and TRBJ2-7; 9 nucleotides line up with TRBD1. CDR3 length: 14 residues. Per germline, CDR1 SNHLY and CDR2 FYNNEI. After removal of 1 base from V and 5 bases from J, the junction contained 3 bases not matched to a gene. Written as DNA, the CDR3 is TGTGCCAGCAGTGAAGGGGACAGGGTCGACGAGCAGTACTTC. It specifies CASSEGDRVDEQYF. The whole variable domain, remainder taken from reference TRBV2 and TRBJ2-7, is EPEVTQTPSHQVTQMGQEVILRCVPISNHLYFYWYRQILGQKVEFLVSFYNNEISEKSEIFDDQFSVERPDGSNFTLKIRSTKLEDSAMYFCASSEGDRVDEQYFGPGTRLTVT.

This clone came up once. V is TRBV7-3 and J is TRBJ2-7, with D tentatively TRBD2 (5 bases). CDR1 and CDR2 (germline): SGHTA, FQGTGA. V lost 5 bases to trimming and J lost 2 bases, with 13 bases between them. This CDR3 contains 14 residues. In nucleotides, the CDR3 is TGTGCCAGCAGCCGGGCCAGCGGCACCTACGAGCAGTACTTC. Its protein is CASSRASGTYEQYF.

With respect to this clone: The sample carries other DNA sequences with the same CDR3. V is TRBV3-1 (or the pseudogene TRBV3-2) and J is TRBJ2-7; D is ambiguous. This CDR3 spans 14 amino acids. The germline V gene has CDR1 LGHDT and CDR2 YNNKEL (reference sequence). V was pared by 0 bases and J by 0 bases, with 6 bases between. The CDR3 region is CASSQDPSSYEQYF. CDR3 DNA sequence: TGTGCCAGCAGCCAAGACCCCTCCTCCTACGAGCAGTACTTC.

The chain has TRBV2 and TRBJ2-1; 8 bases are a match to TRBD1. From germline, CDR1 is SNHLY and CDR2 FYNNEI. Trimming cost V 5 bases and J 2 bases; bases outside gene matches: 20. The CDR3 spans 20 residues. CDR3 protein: CASSLGAGQVSLVAYNEQFF. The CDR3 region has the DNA TGTGCCAGCAGTCTGGGGGCGGGACAGGTTTCCTTGGTAGCCTACAATGAGCAGTTCTTC. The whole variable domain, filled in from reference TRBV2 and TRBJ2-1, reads EPEVTQTPSHQVTQMGQEVILRCVPISNHLYFYWYRQILGQKVEFLVSFYNNEISEKSEIFDDQFSVERPDGSNFTLKIRSTKLEDSAMYFCASSLGAGQVSLVAYNEQFFGPGTRLTVL.

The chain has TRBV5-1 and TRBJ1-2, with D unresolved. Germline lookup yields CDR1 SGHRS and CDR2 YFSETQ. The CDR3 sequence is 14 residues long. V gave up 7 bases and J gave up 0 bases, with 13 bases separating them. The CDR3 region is CASSFAGANYGYTF. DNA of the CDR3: TGCGCCAGCTCCTTCGCGGGTGCTAACTATGGCTACACCTTC. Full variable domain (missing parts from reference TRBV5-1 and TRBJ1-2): KAGVTQTPRYLIKTRGQQVTLSCSPISGHRSVSWYQQTPGQGLQFLFEYFSETQRNKGNFPGRFSGRQFSNSRSEMNVSTLELGDSALYLCASSFAGANYGYTFGSGTRLTVV.

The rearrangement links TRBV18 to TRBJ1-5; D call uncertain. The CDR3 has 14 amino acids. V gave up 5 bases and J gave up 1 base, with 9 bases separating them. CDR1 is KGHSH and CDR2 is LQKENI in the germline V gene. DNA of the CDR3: TGTGCCAGCTCATCGGGGAACAGCAATCAGCCCCAGCATTTT. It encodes CASSSGNSNQPQHF.

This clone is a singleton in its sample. The CDR3 DNA is TGTGCCAGCGGAGGGGCGGCCTATAATTCACCCCTCCACTTT. As protein: CASGGAAYNSPLHF. The V call is TRBV9, the J call TRBJ1-6, with D tentatively TRBD1 (5 bases). The CDR3 totals 14 residues. CDR1 SGDLS and CDR2 YYNGEE come from the germline V gene. Trimming pared 7 bases from V and 2 bases from J, leaving 10 bases between. Complete variable domain (other parts from reference TRBV9 and TRBJ1-6): DSGVTQTPKHLITATGQRVTLRCSPRSGDLSVYWYQQSLDQGLQFLIQYYNGEERAKGNILERFSAQQFPDLHSELNLSSLELGDSALYFCASGGAAYNSPLHFGNGTRLTVT.

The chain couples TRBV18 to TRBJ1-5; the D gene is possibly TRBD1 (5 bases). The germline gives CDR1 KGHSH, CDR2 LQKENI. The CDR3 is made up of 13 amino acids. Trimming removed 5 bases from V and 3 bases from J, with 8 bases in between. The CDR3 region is CASSDSFNQPQHF. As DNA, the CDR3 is TGTGCCAGCTCAGACAGCTTCAATCAGCCCCAGCATTTT.

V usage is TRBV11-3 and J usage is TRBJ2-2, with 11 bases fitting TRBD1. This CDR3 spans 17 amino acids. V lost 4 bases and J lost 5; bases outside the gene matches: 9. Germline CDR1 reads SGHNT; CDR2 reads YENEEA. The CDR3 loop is CASSSQWGTGGTGELFF. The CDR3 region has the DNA TGTGCCAGCAGCTCACAGTGGGGGACAGGGGGTACCGGGGAGCTGTTTTTT.

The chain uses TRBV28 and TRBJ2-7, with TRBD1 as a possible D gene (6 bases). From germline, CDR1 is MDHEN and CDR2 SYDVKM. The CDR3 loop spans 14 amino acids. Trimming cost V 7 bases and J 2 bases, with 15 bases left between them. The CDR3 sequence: CASTLSQGPYEQYF. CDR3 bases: TGTGCCAGCACCCTCTCACAGGGACCCTACGAGCAGTACTTC.